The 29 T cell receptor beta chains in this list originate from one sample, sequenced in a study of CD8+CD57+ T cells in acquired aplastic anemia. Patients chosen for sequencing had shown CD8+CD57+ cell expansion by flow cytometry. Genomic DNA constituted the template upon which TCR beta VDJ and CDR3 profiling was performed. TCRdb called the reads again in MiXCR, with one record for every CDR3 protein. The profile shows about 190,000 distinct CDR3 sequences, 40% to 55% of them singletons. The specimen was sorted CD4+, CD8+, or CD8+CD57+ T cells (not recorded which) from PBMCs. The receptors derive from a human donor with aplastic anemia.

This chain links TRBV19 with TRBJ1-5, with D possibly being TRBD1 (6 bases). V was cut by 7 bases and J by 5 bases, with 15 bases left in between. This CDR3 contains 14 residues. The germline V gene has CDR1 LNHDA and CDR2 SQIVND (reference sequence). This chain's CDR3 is CASIGDRLDQPQHF. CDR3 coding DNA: TGTGCCAGTATCGGCGACAGGTTGGATCAGCCCCAGCATTTT.

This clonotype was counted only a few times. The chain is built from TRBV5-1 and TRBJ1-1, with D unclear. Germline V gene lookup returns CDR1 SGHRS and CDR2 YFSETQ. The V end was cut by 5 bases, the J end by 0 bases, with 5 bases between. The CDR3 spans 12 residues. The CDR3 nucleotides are TGCGCCAGCAGATCGGTGAACACTGAAGCTTTCTTT. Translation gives CASRSVNTEAFF.

CDR3 in DNA: TGTGCTAGTGGTCCAGGGGGAAAACTTAGGGGGAATGAGCAGTTCTTC. This codes for CASGPGGKLRGNEQFF. The chain employs TRBV12-5 and TRBJ2-1; TRBD1 matches at 7 bases. The CDR3 consists of 16 residues. The V segment lost 5 bases and the J segment 7 bases; nucleotides outside the gene matches: 14. Germline V lookup: CDR1 LGHNT, CDR2 FRNRAP.

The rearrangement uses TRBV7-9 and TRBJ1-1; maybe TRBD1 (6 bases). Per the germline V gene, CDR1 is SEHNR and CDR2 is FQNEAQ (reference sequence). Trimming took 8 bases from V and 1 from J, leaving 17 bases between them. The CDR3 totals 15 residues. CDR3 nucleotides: TGTGCCAGCCGCCGACAGGAATCAGGGAACACTGAAGCTTTCTTT. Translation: CASRRQESGNTEAFF.

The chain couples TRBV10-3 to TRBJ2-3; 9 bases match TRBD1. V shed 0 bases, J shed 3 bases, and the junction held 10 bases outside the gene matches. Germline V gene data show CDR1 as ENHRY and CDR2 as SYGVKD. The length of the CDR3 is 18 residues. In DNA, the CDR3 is TGTGCCATCAGTGAGTCCCAACGGACAGGGGTAGGGACAGATACGCAGTATTTT. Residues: CAISESQRTGVGTDTQYF.

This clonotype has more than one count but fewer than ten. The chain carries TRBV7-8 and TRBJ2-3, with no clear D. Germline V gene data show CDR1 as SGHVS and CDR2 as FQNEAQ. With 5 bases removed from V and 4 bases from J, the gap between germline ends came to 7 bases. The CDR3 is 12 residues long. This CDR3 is CASSPSPDTQYF. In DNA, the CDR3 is TGTGCCAGCAGCCCCTCCCCAGATACGCAGTATTTT.

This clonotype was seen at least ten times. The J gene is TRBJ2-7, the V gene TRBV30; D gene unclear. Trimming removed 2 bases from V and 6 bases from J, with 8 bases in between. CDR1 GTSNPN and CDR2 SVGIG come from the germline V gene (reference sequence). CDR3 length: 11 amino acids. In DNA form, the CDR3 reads TGTGCCTGGAGTTGGGTCTCCGAGCAGTACTTC. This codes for CAWSWVSEQYF.

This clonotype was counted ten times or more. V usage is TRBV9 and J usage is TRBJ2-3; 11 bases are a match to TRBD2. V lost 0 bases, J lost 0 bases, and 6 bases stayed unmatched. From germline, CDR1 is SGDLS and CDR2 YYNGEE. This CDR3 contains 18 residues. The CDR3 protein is CASSVEPSGRPSTDTQYF. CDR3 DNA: TGTGCCAGCAGCGTAGAGCCTAGCGGGAGGCCCAGCACAGATACGCAGTATTTT.

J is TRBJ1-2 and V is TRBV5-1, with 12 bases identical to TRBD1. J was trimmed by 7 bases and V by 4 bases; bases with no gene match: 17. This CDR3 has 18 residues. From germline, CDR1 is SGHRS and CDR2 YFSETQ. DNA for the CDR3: TGCGCCAGCAGCCGGGGACAGGGGGCGGGTAAAGGTACTGGTGGCTACACCTTC. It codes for CASSRGQGAGKGTGGYTF.

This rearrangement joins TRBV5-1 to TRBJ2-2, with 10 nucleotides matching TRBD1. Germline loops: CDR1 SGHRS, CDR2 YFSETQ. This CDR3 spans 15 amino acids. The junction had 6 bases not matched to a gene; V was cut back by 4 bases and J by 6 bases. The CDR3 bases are TGCGCCAGCAGCCCCTTCGGACAGGGGGCCGGGGAGCTGTTTTTT. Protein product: CASSPFGQGAGELFF.

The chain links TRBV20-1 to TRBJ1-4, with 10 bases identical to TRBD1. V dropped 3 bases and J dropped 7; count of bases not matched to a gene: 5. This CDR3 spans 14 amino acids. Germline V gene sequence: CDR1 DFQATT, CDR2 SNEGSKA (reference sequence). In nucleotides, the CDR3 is TGCAGTGCTAGTAGACAGGGGGCCACTGAAAAACTGTTTTTT. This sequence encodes CSASRQGATEKLFF.

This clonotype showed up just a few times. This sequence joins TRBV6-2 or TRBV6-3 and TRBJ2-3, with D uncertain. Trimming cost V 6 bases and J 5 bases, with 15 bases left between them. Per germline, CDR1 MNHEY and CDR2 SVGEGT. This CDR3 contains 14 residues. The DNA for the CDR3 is TGTGCCAGCAGCAACCGGCTGCTACAAGATACGCAGTATTTT. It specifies CASSNRLLQDTQYF.

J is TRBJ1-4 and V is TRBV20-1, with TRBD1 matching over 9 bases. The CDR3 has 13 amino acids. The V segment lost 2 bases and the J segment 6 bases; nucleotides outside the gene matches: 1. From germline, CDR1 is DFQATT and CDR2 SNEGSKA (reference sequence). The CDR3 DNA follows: TGCAGTGCTAGAAGGACAGGGGATGAAAAACTGTTTTTT. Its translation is CSARRTGDEKLFF.

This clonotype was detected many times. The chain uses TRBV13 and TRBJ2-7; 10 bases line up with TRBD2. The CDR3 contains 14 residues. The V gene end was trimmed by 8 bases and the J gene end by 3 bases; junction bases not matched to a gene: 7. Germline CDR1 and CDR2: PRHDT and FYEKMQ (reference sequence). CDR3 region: CASASGRGHYEQYF. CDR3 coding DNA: TGTGCCAGCGCTAGCGGGAGAGGCCACTACGAGCAGTACTTC.

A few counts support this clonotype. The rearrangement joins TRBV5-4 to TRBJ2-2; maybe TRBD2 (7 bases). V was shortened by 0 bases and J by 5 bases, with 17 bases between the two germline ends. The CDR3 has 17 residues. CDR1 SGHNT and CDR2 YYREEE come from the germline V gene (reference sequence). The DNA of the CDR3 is TGTGCCAGCAGCTTGGGGGCGGCTAGCGGACAGACCGGGGAGCTGTTTTTT. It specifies CASSLGAASGQTGELFF. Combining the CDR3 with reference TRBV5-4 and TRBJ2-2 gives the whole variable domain ETGVTQSPTHLIKTRGQQVTLRCSSQSGHNTVSWYQQALGQGPQFIFQYYREEENGRGNFPPRFSGLQFPNYSSELNVNALELDDSALYLCASSLGAASGQTGELFFGEGSRLTVL.

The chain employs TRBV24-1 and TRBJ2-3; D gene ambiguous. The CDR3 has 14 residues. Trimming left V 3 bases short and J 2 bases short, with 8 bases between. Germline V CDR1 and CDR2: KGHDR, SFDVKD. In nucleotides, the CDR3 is TGTGCCACCAGTGATCTAACAATCACAGATACGCAGTATTTT. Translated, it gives CATSDLTITDTQYF.

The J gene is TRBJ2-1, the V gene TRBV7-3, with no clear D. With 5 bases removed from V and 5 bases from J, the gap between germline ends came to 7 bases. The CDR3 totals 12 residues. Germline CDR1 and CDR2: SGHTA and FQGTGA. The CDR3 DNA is TGTGCCAGCAGCGCGCCTGACAATGAGCAGTTCTTC. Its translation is CASSAPDNEQFF.

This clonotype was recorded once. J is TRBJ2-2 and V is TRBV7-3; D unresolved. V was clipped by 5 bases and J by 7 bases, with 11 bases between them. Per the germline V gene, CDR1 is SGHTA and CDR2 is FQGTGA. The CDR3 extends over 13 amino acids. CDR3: CASSRVRNGELFF. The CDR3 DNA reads TGTGCCAGCAGCAGGGTCAGGAACGGGGAGCTGTTTTTT.

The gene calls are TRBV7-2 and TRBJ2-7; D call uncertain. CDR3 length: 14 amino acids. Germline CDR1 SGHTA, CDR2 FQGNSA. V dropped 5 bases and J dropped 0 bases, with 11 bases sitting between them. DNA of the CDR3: TGTGCCAGCAGCGCTCAGCGTGACTCCTACGAGCAGTACTTC. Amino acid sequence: CASSAQRDSYEQYF.

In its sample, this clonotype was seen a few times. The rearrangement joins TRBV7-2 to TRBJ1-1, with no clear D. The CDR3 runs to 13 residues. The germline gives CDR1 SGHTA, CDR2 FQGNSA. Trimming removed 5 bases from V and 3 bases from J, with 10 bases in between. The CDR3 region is CASSDLTYTEAFF. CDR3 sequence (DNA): TGTGCCAGCAGCGATCTGACGTACACTGAAGCTTTCTTT.

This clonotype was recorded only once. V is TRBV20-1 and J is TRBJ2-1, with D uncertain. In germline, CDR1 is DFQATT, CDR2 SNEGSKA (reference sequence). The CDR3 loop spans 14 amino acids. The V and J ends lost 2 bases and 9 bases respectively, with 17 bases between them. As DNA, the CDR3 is TGCAGTGCTAGAAAGGGTAGGGTTACGGGTGAGCAGTTCTTC. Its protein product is CSARKGRVTGEQFF.

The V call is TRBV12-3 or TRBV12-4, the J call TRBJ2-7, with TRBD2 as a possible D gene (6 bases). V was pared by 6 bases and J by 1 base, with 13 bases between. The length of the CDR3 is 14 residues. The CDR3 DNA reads TGTGCCAGCAGCTCGGGACTTGAGTCCTACGAGCAGTACTTC. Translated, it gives CASSSGLESYEQYF.

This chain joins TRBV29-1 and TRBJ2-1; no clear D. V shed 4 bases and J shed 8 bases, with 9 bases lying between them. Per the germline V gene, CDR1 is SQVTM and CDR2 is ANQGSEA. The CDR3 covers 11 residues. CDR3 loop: CSVVENHEQFF. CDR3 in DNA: TGCAGCGTTGTCGAAAATCATGAGCAGTTCTTC.

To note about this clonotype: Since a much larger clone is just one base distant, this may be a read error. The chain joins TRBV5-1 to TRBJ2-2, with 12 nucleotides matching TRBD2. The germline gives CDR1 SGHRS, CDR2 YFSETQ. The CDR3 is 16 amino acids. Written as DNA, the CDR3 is TGCGCCAGCAGCTTCCTAGCGGGAGGGAATACCGGGGAGCTGTCTTTT. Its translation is CASSFLAGGNTGELSF.

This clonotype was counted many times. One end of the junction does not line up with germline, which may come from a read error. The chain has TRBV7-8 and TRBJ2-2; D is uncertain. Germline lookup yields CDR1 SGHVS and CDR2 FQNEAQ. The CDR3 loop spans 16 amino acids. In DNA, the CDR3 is TGTGTCAGCAGCTTCCTATACCGACGGCCCACCGGGGAGCTGTTTTTT. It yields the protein CVSSFLYRRPTGELFF.

DNA for the CDR3: TGTGCCAGCAGCTCCACAGGTACCAGGGAGCTGTTTTTT. Translation: CASSSTGTRELFF. The chain recombines TRBV7-2 with TRBJ2-2, with D perhaps TRBD1 (5 bases). V was clipped by 4 bases and J by 9 bases, with 12 bases between them. The germline V gene has CDR1 SGHTA and CDR2 FQGNSA. There are 13 residues in the CDR3.

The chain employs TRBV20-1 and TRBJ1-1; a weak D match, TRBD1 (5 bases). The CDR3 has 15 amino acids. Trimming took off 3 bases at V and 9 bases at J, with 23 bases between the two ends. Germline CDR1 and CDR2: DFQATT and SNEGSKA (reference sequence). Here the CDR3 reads CSASRGGTQDPQAFF. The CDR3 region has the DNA TGCAGTGCTAGTAGGGGAGGTACGCAGGACCCCCAAGCTTTCTTT.

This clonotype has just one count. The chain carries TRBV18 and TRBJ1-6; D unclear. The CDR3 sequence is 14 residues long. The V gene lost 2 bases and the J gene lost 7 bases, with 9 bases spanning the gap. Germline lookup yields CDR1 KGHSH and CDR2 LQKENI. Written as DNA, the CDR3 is TGTGCCAGCTCACCATCCGGAGGAAATTCACCCCTCCACTTT. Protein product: CASSPSGGNSPLHF. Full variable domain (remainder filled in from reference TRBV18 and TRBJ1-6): NAGVMQNPRHLVRRRGQEARLRCSPMKGHSHVYWYRQLPEEGLKFMVYLQKENIIDESGMPKERFSAEFPKEGPSILRIQQVVRGDSAAYFCASSPSGGNSPLHFGNGTRLTVT.

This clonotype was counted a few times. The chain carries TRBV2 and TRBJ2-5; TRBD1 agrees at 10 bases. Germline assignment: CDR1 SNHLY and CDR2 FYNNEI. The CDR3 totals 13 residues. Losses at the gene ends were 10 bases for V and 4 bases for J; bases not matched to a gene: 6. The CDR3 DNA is TGTGCCACAGAGGGACAGGGGAGAGAGACCCAGTACTTC. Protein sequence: CATEGQGRETQYF.